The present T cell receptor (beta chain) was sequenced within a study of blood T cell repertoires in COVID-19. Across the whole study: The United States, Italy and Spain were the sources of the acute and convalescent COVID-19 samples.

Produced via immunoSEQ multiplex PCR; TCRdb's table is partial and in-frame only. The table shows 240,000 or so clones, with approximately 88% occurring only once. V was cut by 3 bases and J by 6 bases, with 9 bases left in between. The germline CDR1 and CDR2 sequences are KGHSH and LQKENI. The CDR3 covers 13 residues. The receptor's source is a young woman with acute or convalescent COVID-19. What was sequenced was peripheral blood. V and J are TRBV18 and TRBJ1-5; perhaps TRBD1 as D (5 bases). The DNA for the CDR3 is TGTGCCAGCTCACCTCAGGGCGGTCAGCCCCAGCATTTT. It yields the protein CASSPQGGQPQHF. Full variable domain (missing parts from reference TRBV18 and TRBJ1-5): NAGVMQNPRHLVRRRGQEARLRCSPMKGHSHVYWYRQLPEEGLKFMVYLQKENIIDESGMPKERFSAEFPKEGPSILRIQQVVRGDSAAYFCASSPQGGQPQHFGDGTRLSIL.